This TCR beta chain was observed in a study of T cells in Graves' hyperthyroidism and ophthalmopathy. Using RNA transcripts as the source, TCR beta CDR3 regions were amplified. HTBI primers drove first-round RT-PCR of the TCR CDR3. TCRdb processed the multiplex PCR reads anew with MiXCR; each CDR3 protein has one entry. The sample yields 500,000 to 550,000 distinct CDR3 sequences, about a fifth seen once. The CDR3 is made up of 16 amino acids. CDR1 LNHDA and CDR2 SQIVND come from the germline V gene (reference sequence). Losses at the gene ends were 5 bases for V and 0 bases for J; bases not matched to a gene: 6. Pregnant or lactating patients were excluded, as were those with uncontrolled infection or other autoimmune disease.

The chain links TRBV19 to TRBJ1-1, with 10 bases that match TRBD1. The receptor comes from a man between 18 and 35 years old with Graves' hyperthyroidism. The sequencing sample was made of blood. DNA of the CDR3: TGTGCCAGTAGTGTTCGGACAGGGGGTATGAACACTGAAGCTTTCTTT. Protein product: CASSVRTGGMNTEAFF.